This is a list of T cell receptor beta chains from one sample in a study of blood T cell repertoires in COVID-19. The table came from immunoSEQ multiplex PCR; TCRdb's copy has only in-frame clones and leaves some out. The sample carries under 150,000 clones, around four fifths recorded once. The sequenced sample consisted of peripheral blood. These TCRs come from a human donor in a cohort sampled during active COVID-19. Each CDR3 is given with its conserved first and last residue. A D gene is named only where the DNA matches it firmly. The listing skips clone size in some rows; elsewhere it reads once, few, many or a size class.

abundance	d_gene	v_gene	j_gene	CDR3nt	CDR3aa
-	TRBD1	TRBV6-1	TRBJ1-2	TGTGCCAGCAGTGAAGCGGGACAGGGATATGGCTACACCTTC	CASSEAGQGYGYTF
-	TRBD1	TRBV5-1	TRBJ2-1	TGCGCCAGCAGCTTTCAGGGGGCGAGTGGGAATGAGCAGTTCTTC	CASSFQGASGNEQFF
-	TRBD1	TRBV15	TRBJ2-4	TGTGCCACCAGCAGAGAGAGATGGGACAGGGCCAAAAACATTCAGTACTTC	CATSRERWDRAKNIQYF
-	TRBD1	TRBV3-1/TRBV3-2	TRBJ1-1	TGTGCCAGCAGCCAGAAGCCTGGGACAGGTCATACTGAAGCTTTCTTT	CASSQKPGTGHTEAFF
-	TRBD2	TRBV5-1	TRBJ2-3	TGCGCCAGCAGCTTGGCCAGAAGACTAGCGGGGAAAGATACGCAGTATTTT	CASSLARRLAGKDTQYF
-	-	TRBV2	TRBJ1-4	TGTGCCAGCACATTAACAGGGATCCCAACTAATGAAAAACTGTTTTTT	CASTLTGIPTNEKLFF
-	-	TRBV6-5	TRBJ1-5	TGTGCCAGCAGACAGGGTCATCAGCCCCAGCATTTT	CASRQGHQPQHF
-	TRBD1	TRBV10-3	TRBJ1-2	TGTGCCATCAGCCGGGACAGGGCTAACTATGGCTACACCTTC	CAISRDRANYGYTF
-	-	TRBV5-4	TRBJ1-1	TGTGCCAGCAGCTTGTCCGGGGGGAGGAACACTGAAGCTTTCTTT	CASSLSGGRNTEAFF
few	-	TRBV13	TRBJ1-2	TGTGCCAGCAGCTTAGAGAGGACATTGGATGGCTACACCTTC	CASSLERTLDGYTF
few	-	TRBV5-1	TRBJ2-2	TGCGCCAGCAGCTTGCAGGGAACCGGGGAGCTGTTTTTT	CASSLQGTGELFF
-	-	TRBV5-1	TRBJ1-1	TGCGCCAGCAGCTTGGGGGCCATCCGGGGCACTGAAGCTTTCTTT	CASSLGAIRGTEAFF
-	-	TRBV14	TRBJ2-7	TGTGCCAGCAGCCAAGTTGCGACAGGGAGGTACGAGCAGTACTTC	CASSQVATGRYEQYF
-	TRBD1	TRBV19	TRBJ1-1	TGTGCCACCACGCCCATGACAGGGGCGAGCATGAACACTGAAGCTTTCTTT	CATTPMTGASMNTEAFF
-	-	TRBV30	TRBJ1-2	TGTGCCTTCGGACACTCTAACTATGGCTACACCTTC	CAFGHSNYGYTF
-	-	TRBV7-2	TRBJ2-5	TGTGCCAGCAGCCCCTCCCCCCGAACGGTACAAGAGACCCAGTACTTC	CASSPSPRTVQETQYF
few	TRBD2	TRBV9	TRBJ2-1	TGTGCCAGCAGCGTAGAGCGGGGGGCCGTGTTCTTC	CASSVERGAVFF